This T cell receptor beta chain emerged from a study of regulatory T cells in long-lasting Graves disease. Scientists built the TCR library using RNA that was extracted from PBMCs. Patients came through an endocrinology department, and that department was in Xi'an, China. This clonotype was seen once. What it recognizes is unknown. TCRdb independently ran MiXCR on the reads; one entry per CDR3 protein. The sample yields 900 to 1,300 distinct CDR3 sequences, roughly 80% seen once. This CDR3 spans 14 amino acids. Germline V gene sequence: CDR1 SGHDN, CDR2 FVKESK. The V end was cut by 0 bases, the J end by 2 bases, with 6 bases between. Study observations and caveats: Persistent patients shared more public clonotypes (approximately 2,800) than new patients (roughly 970). Persistent disease preferred TRBV28, TRBJ1-2 and TRBJ2-5; new disease, TRBV20-1 and TRBJ2-1.

This receptor was obtained from a woman aged 30 to 39 with Graves disease. The material sequenced was peripheral blood mononuclear cells (PBMCs), taken with antithyroid drug treatment, in newly diagnosed or persistent Graves disease (not recorded which). The V gene is TRBV14, the J gene TRBJ2-3; no firm D call. CDR3 bases: TGTGCCAGCAGCCAAGACGTCGCCACAGATACGCAGTATTTT. This gives the protein CASSQDVATDTQYF.